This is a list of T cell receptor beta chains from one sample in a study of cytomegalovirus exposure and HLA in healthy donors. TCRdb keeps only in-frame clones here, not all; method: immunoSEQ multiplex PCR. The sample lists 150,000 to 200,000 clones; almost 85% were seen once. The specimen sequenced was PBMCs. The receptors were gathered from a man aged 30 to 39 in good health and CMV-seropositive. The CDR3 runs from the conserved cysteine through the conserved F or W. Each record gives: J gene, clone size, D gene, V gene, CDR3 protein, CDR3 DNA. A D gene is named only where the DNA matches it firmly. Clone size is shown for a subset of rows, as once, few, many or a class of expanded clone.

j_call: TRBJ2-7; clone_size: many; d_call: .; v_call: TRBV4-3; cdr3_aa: CASSQSLENYEQYF; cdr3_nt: TGCGCCAGCAGCCAAAGTCTTGAGAACTACGAGCAGTACTTC
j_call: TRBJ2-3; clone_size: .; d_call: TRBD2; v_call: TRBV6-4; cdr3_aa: CASSEKAGGSTDTQYF; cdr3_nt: TGTGCCAGCAGTGAAAAAGCGGGGGGAAGCACAGATACGCAGTATTTT
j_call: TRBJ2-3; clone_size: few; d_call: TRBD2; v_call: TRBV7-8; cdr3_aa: CASSSGTSSDTQYF; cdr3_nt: TGTGCCAGCAGCTCCGGGACTAGTTCAGATACGCAGTATTTT
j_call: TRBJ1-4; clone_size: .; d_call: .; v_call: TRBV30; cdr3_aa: CAWSDGALNEKLFF; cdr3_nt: TGTGCCTGGAGCGATGGGGCGCTTAATGAAAAACTGTTTTTT
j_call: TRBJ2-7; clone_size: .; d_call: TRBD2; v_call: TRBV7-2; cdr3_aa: CASSLDGRPAYEQYF; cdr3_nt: TGTGCCAGCAGCTTAGACGGGAGGCCTGCCTACGAGCAGTACTTC
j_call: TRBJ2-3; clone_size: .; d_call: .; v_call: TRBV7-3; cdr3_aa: CASSLRGAMTDTQYF; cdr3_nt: TGTGCCAGCAGCCTCAGGGGGGCAATGACAGATACGCAGTATTTT
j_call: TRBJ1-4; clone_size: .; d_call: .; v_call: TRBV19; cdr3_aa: CASSLDQGNGEKLFF; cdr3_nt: TGTGCCAGTAGCCTCGATCAGGGAAATGGCGAAAAACTGTTTTTT
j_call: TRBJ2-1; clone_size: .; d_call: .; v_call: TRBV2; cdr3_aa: CASSYSDSHNEQFF; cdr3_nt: TGTGCCAGCAGTTACTCGGACAGCCACAATGAGCAGTTCTTC
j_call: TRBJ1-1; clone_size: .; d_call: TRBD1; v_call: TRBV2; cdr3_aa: CASRGRTGTEAFF; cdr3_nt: TGTGCCAGCAGGGGACGGACAGGAACTGAAGCTTTCTTT
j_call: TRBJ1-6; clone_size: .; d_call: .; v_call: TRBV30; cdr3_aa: CASTFGKTLHF; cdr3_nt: TGTGCCTCCACGTTCGGGAAGACCCTCCACTTT
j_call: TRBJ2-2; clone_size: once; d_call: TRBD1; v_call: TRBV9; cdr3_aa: CASSVTGQGNTGELFF; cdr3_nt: TGTGCCAGCAGCGTAACGGGACAGGGGAACACCGGGGAGCTGTTTTTT
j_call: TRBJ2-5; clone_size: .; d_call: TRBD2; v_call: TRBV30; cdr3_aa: CAWRTSGRQTQYF; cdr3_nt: TGTGCCTGGCGGACTAGCGGGAGGCAGACCCAGTACTTC
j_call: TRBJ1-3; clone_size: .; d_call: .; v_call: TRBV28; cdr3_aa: CASRVDIGSGNTIYF; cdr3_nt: TGTGCCAGCAGGGTGGACATTGGCTCTGGAAACACCATATATTTT
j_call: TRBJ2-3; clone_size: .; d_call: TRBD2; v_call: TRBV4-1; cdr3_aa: CASTKPSLAGAGDTQYF; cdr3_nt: TGCGCCAGCACCAAGCCGTCGCTAGCGGGAGCGGGAGATACGCAGTATTTT
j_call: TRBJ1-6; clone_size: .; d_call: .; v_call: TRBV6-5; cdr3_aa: CASSQTLGLGSPLHF; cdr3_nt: TGTGCCAGCAGTCAGACGTTGGGACTGGGTTCACCCCTCCACTTT
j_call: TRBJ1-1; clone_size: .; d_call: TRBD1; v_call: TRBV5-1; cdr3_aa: CASSSTGVTEAFF; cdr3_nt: TGCGCCAGCAGCTCGACAGGGGTGACTGAAGCTTTCTTT
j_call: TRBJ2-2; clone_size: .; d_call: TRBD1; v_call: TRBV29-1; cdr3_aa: CSVIGQVNTGELFF; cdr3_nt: TGCAGCGTTATTGGACAGGTGAACACCGGGGAGCTGTTTTTT
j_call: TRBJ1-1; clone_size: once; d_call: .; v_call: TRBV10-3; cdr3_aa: CAISEFEQGATEAFF; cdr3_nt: TGTGCCATCAGTGAGTTCGAACAGGGTGCCACTGAAGCTTTCTTT
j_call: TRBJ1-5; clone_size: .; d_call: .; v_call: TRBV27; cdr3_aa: CASSRGNSNQPQHF; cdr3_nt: TGTGCCAGCAGTAGGGGGAATAGCAATCAGCCCCAGCATTTT
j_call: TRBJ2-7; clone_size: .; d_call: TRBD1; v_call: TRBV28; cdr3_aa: CASSLGRGWDRGDEQYF; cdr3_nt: TGTGCCAGCAGTTTAGGGAGGGGTTGGGACAGGGGGGACGAGCAGTACTTC
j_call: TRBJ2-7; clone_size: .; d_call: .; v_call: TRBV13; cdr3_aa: CASSPTGFSYEQYF; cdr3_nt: TGTGCCAGCAGCCCAACAGGATTTTCCTACGAGCAGTACTTC
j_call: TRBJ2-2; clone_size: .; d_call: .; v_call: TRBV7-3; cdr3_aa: CASSLGQVLNTGELFF; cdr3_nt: TGTGCCAGCAGCTTAGGGCAGGTCCTAAACACCGGGGAGCTGTTTTTT
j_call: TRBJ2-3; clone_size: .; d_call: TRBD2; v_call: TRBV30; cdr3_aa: CACLIAGAPDTQYF; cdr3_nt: TGTGCCTGTTTAATAGCGGGGGCCCCAGATACGCAGTATTTT
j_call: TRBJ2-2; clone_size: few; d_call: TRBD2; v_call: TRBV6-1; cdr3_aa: CASSLTSDGTGELFF; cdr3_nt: TGTGCCAGCTCGTTAACTAGCGACGGCACCGGGGAGCTGTTTTTT
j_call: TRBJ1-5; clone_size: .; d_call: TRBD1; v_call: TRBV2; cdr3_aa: CASGDRDRSNQPQHF; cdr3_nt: TGTGCCAGCGGGGACAGGGACCGTAGCAATCAGCCCCAGCATTTT
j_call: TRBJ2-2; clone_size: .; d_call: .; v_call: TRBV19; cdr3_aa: CASSRAGPNTGELFF; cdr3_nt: TGTGCCAGTAGTCGTGCGGGGCCGAACACCGGGGAGCTGTTTTTT
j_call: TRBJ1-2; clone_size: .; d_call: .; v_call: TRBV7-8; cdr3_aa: CASSWGDYGYTF; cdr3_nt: TGTGCCAGCAGCTGGGGGGACTATGGCTACACCTTC
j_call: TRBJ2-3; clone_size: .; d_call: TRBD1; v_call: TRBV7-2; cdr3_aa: CASAGQGVDTQYF; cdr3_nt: TGTGCCAGCGCGGGACAGGGGGTGGATACGCAGTATTTT
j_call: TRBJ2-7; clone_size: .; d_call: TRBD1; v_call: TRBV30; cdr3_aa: CAWSGTGDYEQYF; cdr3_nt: TGTGCCTGGTCCGGGACAGGGGACTACGAGCAGTACTTC
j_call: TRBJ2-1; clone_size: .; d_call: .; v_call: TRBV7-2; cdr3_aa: CASSLARTGYNEQFF; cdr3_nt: TGTGCCAGCAGCTTAGCCCGGACGGGATACAATGAGCAGTTCTTC
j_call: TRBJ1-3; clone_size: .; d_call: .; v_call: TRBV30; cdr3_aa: CAWSVGHSGNTIYF; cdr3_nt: TGTGCCTGGAGCGTTGGACACTCTGGAAACACCATATATTTT
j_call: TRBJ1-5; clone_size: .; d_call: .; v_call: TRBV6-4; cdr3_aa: CASSEQSNQPQHF; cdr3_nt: TGTGCCAGCAGTGAACAGAGCAATCAGCCCCAGCATTTT
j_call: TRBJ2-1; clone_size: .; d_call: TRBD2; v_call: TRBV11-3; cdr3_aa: CASSSSSGSRNEQFF; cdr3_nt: TGTGCCAGCAGCTCATCTAGCGGGAGCCGCAATGAGCAGTTCTTC
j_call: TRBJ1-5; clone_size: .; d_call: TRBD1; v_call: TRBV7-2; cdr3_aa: CASSPDRGLRNQPQHF; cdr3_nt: TGTGCCAGCAGCCCAGACAGGGGGCTCCGCAATCAGCCCCAGCATTTT
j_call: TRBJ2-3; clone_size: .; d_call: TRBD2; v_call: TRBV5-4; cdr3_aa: CASSAGTSGLTDTQYF; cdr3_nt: TGTGCCAGCAGCGCCGGGACTAGCGGCCTCACAGATACGCAGTATTTT
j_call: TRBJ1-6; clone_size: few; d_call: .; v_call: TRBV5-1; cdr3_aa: CASSLGQASNSPLHF; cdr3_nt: TGCGCCAGCAGCTTGGGGCAGGCCTCGAATTCACCCCTCCACTTT
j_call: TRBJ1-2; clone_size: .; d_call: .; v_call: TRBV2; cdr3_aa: CASMYSSGNYGYTF; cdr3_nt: TGTGCCAGCATGTATTCTTCGGGAAACTATGGCTACACCTTC
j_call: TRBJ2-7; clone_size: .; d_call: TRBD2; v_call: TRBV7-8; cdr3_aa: CASGLRRGGYEQYF; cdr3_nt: TGTGCCAGCGGGCTCAGGCGGGGGGGCTACGAGCAGTACTTC
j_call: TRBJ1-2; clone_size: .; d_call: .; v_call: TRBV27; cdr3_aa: CASSLYREGYGYTF; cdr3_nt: TGTGCCAGCAGTTTATACAGGGAGGGCTATGGCTACACCTTC
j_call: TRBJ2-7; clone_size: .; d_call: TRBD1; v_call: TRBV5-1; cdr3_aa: CASSLGGQLIIDEQYF; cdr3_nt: TGCGCCAGCAGCTTGGGGGGACAGTTGATAATCGACGAGCAGTACTTC